This TCR beta chain derives from a study of CD8+ T cells in alopecia areata (dated by TCRdb to 2016 to 2018). As for the study more broadly: Treated patients were enrolled in an open-label pilot trial of oral tofacitinib at 5 to 10 mg twice daily for moderate-to-severe alopecia areata. Patients received tofacitinib for 6 to 18 months and were then followed off drug for 6 months to check for delayed response and recurrence. For the treated patients, the SALT score, which quantifies what percentage of scalp surface area is affected, served as the measure of disease severity. High-throughput TCRbeta sequencing was used to examine T cell clonal expansion in alopecia areata in both the C3H/HeJ mouse model and human patients. On the human side, TCRbeta sequencing was run on scalp tissue and on sorted CD4+ and CD8+ peripheral blood T cells from healthy controls and from alopecia areata patients with either patchy or totalis/universalis disease. Biopsies were taken from tofacitinib-treated patients at baseline and at 4 and 24 weeks of treatment, and a later scalp biopsy was taken in several of the tofacitinib-treated patients. Clonality in the scalp was compared among normal scalp (n=4), patchy alopecia areata scalp (n=8), and alopecia totalis/universalis scalp (n=8). RNA came from the PAXgene miRNA kit for fixed scalp, the miRNeasy kit for PBMCs, and the RNeasy kit for mouse skin. TCRbeta CDR3 regions were amplified by immunoSEQ multiplex PCR using 35 Vbeta forward and 13 Jbeta reverse primers. Points the paper makes about the study in general: Unlike mouse skin, where gammadelta T cells dominate, normal human skin contains resident alphabeta T cells that get sequenced too, which complicates analysis of the scalp TCR repertoire. Shared TCR sequences between patients were less evident than in mice, which may be partly attributable to HLA diversity in the patient population. Tofacitinib significantly decreased scalp clonality and the number of expanded CD8+ clones among the top 100 scalp clones. The treated cohort was small, with a single nonresponder, so links between baseline CD8+ expansion and response need larger studies. During tofacitinib treatment, many expanded lesional clones stuck around in both scalp and blood, and this persistence may partly explain why relapse happens after treatment is stopped. Compared with normal scalp, lesional scalp had higher clonality and more expanded CD8+ clones, particularly in alopecia totalis/universalis, a pattern that suggests antigenic drive.

Details on this clone: This clone's antigen is unknown. Within one base of it there is no much larger clone, and no base qualities were kept.

Libraries were constructed by the immunoSEQ multiplex PCR assay. RNA was extracted from all samples and reverse transcribed into cDNA as template for TCR sequencing. First-strand cDNA was synthesized with SuperScript III using a 2:1 mix of oligo-dT and random hexamers. A synthetic immune receptor repertoire was used to gauge amplification bias, and whatever bias remained was removed computationally. As for the authors' bioinformatics: Raw reads were preprocessed for error removal, and CDR3 was defined according to IMGT conventions as running from the conserved cysteine to phenylalanine. Clonality was computed by normalizing Shannon entropy by log2 of the number of productive unique TCRs and subtracting the result from 1. Whether each scalp clone was CD4 or CD8 was inferred by checking scalp TCRbeta sequences against the CD4 and CD8 repertoires from sorted blood. In TCRdb, the immuneACCESS table is reduced to in-frame sequences with V and J assigned. These tables do not hold every clone; where another copy was compared, an unresolved V gene accounts for under half, and the others remain unexplained. From that table come the V and J calls and clone size; the DNA was used to work out D and trimming. Recorded for this sample are 200,000 to 250,000 clones; around three fifths of them occurred a single time. The top ten clonotypes cover 4% to 5% of the sample.

V is cut by 1 base and J by 8 bases, and the space between the germline ends is 11 bases. CDR1 LGHNA and CDR2 YSLEER were looked up in the germline V gene. Its CDR3 holds 13 amino acids, cysteine through phenylalanine. Only the CDR3 portion is preserved as DNA: 39 bases, with reading frame beginning at the first base. Sample time point, as interpreted from the label and publication: approximately 4 weeks on oral tofacitinib. The sample's treatment or condition label, decoded: oral pan-JAK inhibitor, 5-10 mg twice daily. Lesional scalp punch biopsies and peripheral blood were collected from alopecia areata patients. After PBMCs were isolated by density centrifugation and stained for CD3, CD4 and CD8, a FACSAria was used to sort CD4+ and CD8+ T cells.

This receptor was obtained from a human donor with alopecia areata. The input for sequencing was CD4+ T cells sorted from blood, taken at week 4, from a patient treated with tofacitinib. The chain joins TRBV4-3 to TRBJ1-2, with no confident D gene call. The CDR3 here reads CASSQVEGSGYTF. The DNA sequence follows: TGCGCCAGCAGCCAAGTTGAGGGCAGCGGCTACACCTTC.